This TCR beta chain was recorded in a study of low-dose radiotherapy and immunotherapy resistance in tumors. Sample time point: after trial treatment. The treatment was: LDRT plus nivolumab, ipilimumab, low-dose cyclophosphamide and aspirin (RACIN trial). Germline V gene sequence: CDR1 SEHNR, CDR2 FQNEAQ (reference sequence). The V end was cut by 5 bases, the J end by 5 bases, with 9 bases between. The CDR3 covers 12 residues. cDNA synthesis used a TRAV/TRBV-specific primer set for both chains. TCR amplification involved about 18 PCR cycles with a constant-region primer and V-primer adapter. TCRdb independently ran MiXCR on the reads; one entry per CDR3 protein. The profile covers more than 90,000 distinct CDR3 sequences, with around 20% appearing a single time and about 4% taken by the ten largest.

The clonotype originates from a male donor with prostate cancer. The chain is built from TRBV7-9 and TRBJ2-5, with D maybe TRBD2 (6 bases). Here the sequenced sample was PBMCs, taken after low-dose radiotherapy plus immunotherapy. The CDR3 sequence is CASSPGDETQYF. CDR3 bases: TGTGCCAGCAGCCCGGGGGACGAGACCCAGTACTTC.